This T cell receptor (beta chain) was captured in a study of patients and donors after allogeneic stem cell transplantation. The ends lost 5 bases at V and 0 bases at J; junction bases unmatched: 7. This CDR3 region has 18 residues. This clonotype has just a few counts. MiXCR, run by TCRdb on the RT-PCR reads, gives a single entry per CDR3 protein. The sample consists of over 150,000 distinct CDR3 sequences, 40% to 45% of them appearing once. Sequenced: blood, either unsorted or a sorted T cell fraction (not recorded which). This clonotype was sampled from a human donor who was either an allogeneic HSCT recipient or a stem cell or donor lymphocyte infusion donor (not recorded which). It is not recorded whose cells these are; they may come from a transplant donor. This chain connects TRBV12-3 or TRBV12-4 to TRBJ2-2, with 12 positions matching TRBD1. DNA of the CDR3: TGTGCCAGCAGTCCAGGGGACAGGGGGCTTTCGAACACCGGGGAGCTGTTTTTT. Amino acids: CASSPGDRGLSNTGELFF.